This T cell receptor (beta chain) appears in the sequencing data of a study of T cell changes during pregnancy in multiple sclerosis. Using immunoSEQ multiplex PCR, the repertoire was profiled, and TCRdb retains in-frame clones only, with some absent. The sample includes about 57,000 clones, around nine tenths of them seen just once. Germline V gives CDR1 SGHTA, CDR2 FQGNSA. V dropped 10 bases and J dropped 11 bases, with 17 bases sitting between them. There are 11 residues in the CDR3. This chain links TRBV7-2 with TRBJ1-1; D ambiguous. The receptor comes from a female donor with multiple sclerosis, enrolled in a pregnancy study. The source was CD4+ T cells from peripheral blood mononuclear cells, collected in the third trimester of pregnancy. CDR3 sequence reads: CATNKLGRAFF. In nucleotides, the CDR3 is TGTGCCACCAATAAGTTGGGCCGCGCTTTCTTT.